The following is a TCR beta chain sequence with its context. This CDR3 has 17 residues. With 4 bases clipped from V and 2 bases from J, the junction kept 11 bases outside the gene matches. CDR1 is SGHTS and CDR2 is YDEGEE in the germline V gene. Study processing details: Counts of nucleated cells, estimated from reference gene primer amplification, were obtained. Method: immunoSEQ multiplex PCR; TCRdb's copy keeps in-frame clones and lacks some. V, J and clone size derive from that table, while D and trimming were established from the DNA sequence. The sample carries about 240,000 clones, about 86% recorded once. This specimen belongs to a study of blood T cell repertoires in COVID-19. At the level of the study: Samples taken during acute and convalescent COVID-19 were collected in the United States, Italy and Spain.

The chain recombines TRBV5-8 with TRBJ1-5; 8 bases are shared with TRBD1. The sample comprised peripheral blood. This TCR was sampled from a woman aged 80 or older with acute or convalescent COVID-19. CDR3 DNA sequence: TGTGCCAGCAGCGCGGACAGGGTTGTGGGGGGCAATCAGCCCCAGCATTTT. As protein: CASSADRVVGGNQPQHF.